The 4 T cell receptor beta chains below come from one sample, sequenced in a study of blood T cell repertoires in COVID-19 (dated by TCRdb to between 2020 and 2021). Receptors were amplified or captured by the immunoSEQ multiplex PCR assay. What TCRdb holds here is the immuneACCESS table cut down to in-frame rearrangements. Part of the clones is not present; checked against another copy, under half of the missing clones reflect an unresolved V gene, and the others are unexplained. This sample holds 110,000 to 150,000 clones; roughly 88% were observed only once. The biggest ten clones account for around 1.9% of the sample. The specimen sequenced was peripheral blood. These receptors came from a man between 65 and 85 years old with acute or convalescent COVID-19.

The V and J genes are TRBV6-6 and TRBJ2-4; a possible D gene is TRBD1 (5 bases). The CDR3 totals 12 residues. Germline V lookup: CDR1 MNHNY, CDR2 SVGAGI (reference sequence). The V end was cut by 5 bases, the J end by 9 bases, with 11 bases between. The CDR3 nucleotides are TGTGCCAGCAGTACCTCTGGGGCCATTCAGTACTTC. It encodes CASSTSGAIQYF.

Here the CDR3 reads CASSPQGGQYSYEQYF. DNA of the CDR3: TGTGCCAGCAGCCCACAAGGAGGCCAATATAGCTACGAGCAGTACTTC. The chain uses TRBV7-6 and TRBJ2-7; tentatively, D is TRBD2 (5 bases). The germline V gene has CDR1 SGHVS and CDR2 FNYEAQ. This CDR3 spans 16 amino acids. V was shortened by 5 bases and J by 3 bases, with 20 bases between the two germline ends.

As DNA, the CDR3 is TGTGCCAGCAGGGCCAGGGGGAACATGAACACTGAAGCTTTCTTT. Translated: CASRARGNMNTEAFF. The V call is TRBV28, the J call TRBJ1-1, with TRBD1 matching 7 bases. In germline, CDR1 is MDHEN, CDR2 SYDVKM. This CDR3 region has 15 residues. Trimming took 6 bases from V and 0 from J; bases not matched to a gene: 7.

This clone occurred once. The chain carries TRBV6-5 and TRBJ2-7; TRBD2 aligns across 13 bases. Germline trimming cut 4 bases from V and 7 bases from J; bases unmatched to any gene: 1. The length of the CDR3 is 13 residues. Germline V gene data show CDR1 as MNHEY and CDR2 as SVGAGI. As DNA, the CDR3 is TGTGCCAGCAGTTTGACTAGCGGGAGGGAGCAGTACTTC. Protein: CASSLTSGREQYF.